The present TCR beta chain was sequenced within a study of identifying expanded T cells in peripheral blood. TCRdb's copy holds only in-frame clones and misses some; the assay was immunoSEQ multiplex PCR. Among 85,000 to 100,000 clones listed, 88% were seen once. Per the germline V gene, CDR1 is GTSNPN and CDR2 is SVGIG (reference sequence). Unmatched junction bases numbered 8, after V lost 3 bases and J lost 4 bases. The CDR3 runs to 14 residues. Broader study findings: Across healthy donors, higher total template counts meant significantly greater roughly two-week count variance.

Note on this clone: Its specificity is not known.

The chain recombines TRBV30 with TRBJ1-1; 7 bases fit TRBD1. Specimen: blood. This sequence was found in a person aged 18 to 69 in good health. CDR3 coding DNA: TGTGCCTGGAGACCCGACAGGGTAGGCACTGAAGCTTTCTTT. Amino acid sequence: CAWRPDRVGTEAFF.